These 19 T cell receptor beta chains share one sample of origin, sequenced in a study of shared clonotypes between healthy human individuals. The data were produced by immunoSEQ multiplex PCR, yet TCRdb's version contains in-frame clones alone and is incomplete. The sample lists roughly 700,000 clones, about nine tenths occurring once. Sequenced input: memory CD8+ T cells from PBMCs. Regarding subset: CD45RO+ cells pooled with CCR7-negative TemRA cells. The receptors shown here come from a man between 18 and 29 years old in good health. Some clones in this sample may be carry-over from other donors' samples.

The genes are TRBV28 and TRBJ2-3; TRBD1 might be the D (5 bases). CDR1 is MDHEN and CDR2 is SYDVKM in the germline V gene. Trimming removed 3 bases at V and 0 bases at J, with 13 bases between. CDR3 length: 16 amino acids. This CDR3 is CASSFKSTESTDTQYF. In DNA, the CDR3 is TGTGCCAGCAGTTTCAAATCGACAGAAAGCACAGATACGCAGTATTTT.

V gene TRBV29-1 combines with J gene TRBJ1-1; D gene uncertain. V was clipped by 0 bases and J by 12 bases, with 20 bases between them. This CDR3 is built from 14 residues. CDR1 and CDR2 from the germline V gene are SQVTM and ANQGSEA. CDR3 bases: TGCAGCGTTGAAGATCCCAACTTCCGAACCCAGCCTTTCTTT. Amino acid sequence: CSVEDPNFRTQPFF.

As to this clone: Other nucleotide sequences from this sample produce the same CDR3. V usage is TRBV19 and J usage is TRBJ2-1; D gene uncertain. V gave up 3 bases and J gave up 0 bases, with 9 bases separating them. CDR3 length: 15 residues. CDR1 is LNHDA, CDR2 SQIVND, per germline (reference sequence). The CDR3: CASSITPSSYNEQFF. The CDR3 nucleotides are TGTGCCAGTAGTATCACTCCGAGCTCCTACAATGAGCAGTTCTTC. Drawing the rest from reference TRBV19 and TRBJ2-1, the complete variable domain is DGGITQSPKYLFRKEGQNVTLSCEQNLNHDAMYWYRQDPGQGLRLIYYSQIVNDFQKGDIAEGYSVSREKKESFPLTVTSAQKNPTAFYLCASSITPSSYNEQFFGPGTRLTVL.

This clone was picked up a small number of times. The sample holds other DNA sequences that translate to the same CDR3. This chain connects TRBV27 to TRBJ1-1, with TRBD1 identical over 9 bases. Germline V gives CDR1 MNHEY, CDR2 SMNVEV (reference sequence). V dropped 6 bases and J dropped 2; count of bases not matched to a gene: 1. This CDR3 is built from 13 residues. Here the CDR3 DNA reads TGTGCCAGCAGGGACAGGGGTAACACTGAAGCTTTCTTT. Amino acid sequence: CASRDRGNTEAFF.

The chain couples TRBV5-6 to TRBJ1-5, with 8 bases identical to TRBD1. V shed 2 bases and J 5 bases; nucleotides not matched to a gene: 6. CDR1 and CDR2 from the germline V gene are SGHDT and YYEEEE. The CDR3 sequence is 15 residues long. CDR3: CASSLTDRADQPQHF. The CDR3 DNA sequence: TGTGCCAGCAGCTTAACGGACAGGGCGGATCAGCCCCAGCATTTT.

The CDR3 here is CASSGGQPAADTQYF. In DNA form, the CDR3 reads TGTGCCAGCAGCGGAGGACAGCCCGCAGCGGATACGCAGTATTTT. The chain has TRBV7-9 and TRBJ2-3; a possible D gene is TRBD1 (6 bases). The CDR3 consists of 15 residues. Per the germline V gene, CDR1 is SEHNR and CDR2 is FQNEAQ (reference sequence). Trimming left V 5 bases short and J 6 bases short, with 18 bases between. Full variable domain (outside the CDR3, taken from reference TRBV7-9 and TRBJ2-3): DTGVSQNPRHKITKRGQNVTFRCDPISEHNRLYWYRQTLGQGPEFLTYFQNEAQLEKSRLLSDRFSAERPKGSFSTLEIQRTEQGDSAMYLCASSGGQPAADTQYFGPGTRLTVL.

V and J are TRBV13 and TRBJ2-2; TRBD1 matches 8 bases. This CDR3 is 16 amino acids long. Germline V gene data show CDR1 as PRHDT and CDR2 as FYEKMQ (reference sequence). Trimming cost V 5 bases and J 5 bases; bases outside gene matches: 10. The CDR3 nucleotides read TGTGCCAGCAGCCCACCCGAATGGACAGGGACCGGGGAGCTGTTTTTT. It encodes CASSPPEWTGTGELFF.

This chain links TRBV7-3 with TRBJ2-7; TRBD2 matches at 8 bases. The CDR3 has 14 amino acids. V lost 5 bases, J lost 5 bases, and 8 bases stayed unmatched. From germline, CDR1 is SGHTA and CDR2 FQGTGA. CDR3 DNA sequence: TGTGCCAGCAGCCCGACGGGGGGGTTCGACGAGCAGTACTTC. Its translation is CASSPTGGFDEQYF.

The table lists this clone with a few counts. This chain uses TRBV28 with TRBJ1-5; possible D gene TRBD1, 5 bases. CDR3 size: 13 residues. The V gene lost 10 bases and the J gene lost 7 bases, with 17 bases spanning the gap. CDR1 and CDR2 (germline): MDHEN, SYDVKM. CDR3 DNA sequence: TGTGCCACCACGGGGGGAGCCGGACAGCCCCAGCATTTT. It encodes CATTGGAGQPQHF.

About this clone: Other DNA sequences in the same sample also yield this CDR3. V and J are TRBV6-5 and TRBJ2-6; tentative D call: TRBD1 (5 bases). CDR3 size: 15 residues. Trimming took 4 bases from V and 0 from J, leaving 7 bases between them. Germline CDR1 and CDR2: MNHEY and SVGAGI. CDR3 region: CASSSQVSGANVLTF. The CDR3 bases are TGTGCCAGCAGTTCACAGGTCTCTGGGGCCAACGTCCTGACTTTC.

The chain is built from TRBV5-4 and TRBJ2-7; a possible D gene is TRBD2 (7 bases). The germline V gene has CDR1 SGHNT and CDR2 YYREEE (reference sequence). The CDR3 runs 16 residues. With 3 bases removed from V and 4 bases from J, the gap between germline ends came to 20 bases. The CDR3 loop is CASSSYGGRGVYEQYF. The CDR3 DNA sequence: TGTGCCAGCAGCTCTTACGGGGGGCGCGGAGTTTACGAGCAGTACTTC.

The count of this clone is one. Since a much larger clone is just one base distant, this may be a read error. The sample holds other DNA sequences that translate to the same CDR3. The V gene is TRBV30, the J gene TRBJ2-7; 7 bases map to TRBD2. The trim removed 7 bases at V and 2 bases at J, leaving 8 bases unmatched. Germline-derived CDR1 and CDR2 are GTSNPN and SVGIG (reference sequence). The CDR3 consists of 13 residues. CDR3 in amino acids: CASAGVNPYEQYF. As DNA, the CDR3 is TGTGCCTCCGCGGGGGTGAACCCCTACGAGCAGTACTTC.

J is TRBJ2-5 and V is TRBV5-6, with 11 bases aligning to TRBD2. CDR1 is SGHDT and CDR2 is YYEEEE in the germline V gene. V shed 4 bases and J 5 bases; nucleotides not matched to a gene: 7. This CDR3 has 15 residues. The CDR3 DNA follows: TGTGCCAGCAGCGCCCTAGCGGGAGGCCGGGAGACCCAGTACTTC. Translated, it gives CASSALAGGRETQYF.

This chain joins TRBV7-8 and TRBJ2-1; TRBD1 agrees at 10 bases. Germline V CDR1 and CDR2: SGHVS, FQNEAQ. There are 17 residues in the CDR3. V trimming: 1 base; J trimming: 0 bases; junction bases outside the gene matches: 3. The CDR3 coding sequence is TGTGCCAGCAGCTTAGAGGGACAGGGGAGCTCCTACAATGAGCAGTTCTTC. This gives the protein CASSLEGQGSSYNEQFF.

This rearrangement joins TRBV9 to TRBJ2-1, with 13 bases that match TRBD2. CDR3 length equals 16 residues. With V trimmed by 1 base and J by 5 bases, 3 bases remained unmatched. From germline, CDR1 is SGDLS and CDR2 YYNGEE. CDR3 coding DNA: TGTGCCAGCAGCGTACGAGGACTAGCGGGAGACAATGAGCAGTTCTTC. Residues: CASSVRGLAGDNEQFF.

As concerns this clone: This CDR3 is also generated by other DNA sequences in the sample. The J gene is TRBJ2-7, the V gene TRBV7-9; D may be TRBD2 (6 bases). Trimming left V 0 bases short and J 1 base short, with 7 bases between. Looked up from germline, CDR1 is SEHNR and CDR2 is FQNEAQ (reference sequence). This CDR3 comprises 14 residues. The DNA for the CDR3 is TGTGCCAGCAGCTTAGCGGGGGGATCCTACGAGCAGTACTTC. Its protein product is CASSLAGGSYEQYF. The entire variable domain, with the rest obtained from reference TRBV7-9 and TRBJ2-7, is as follows: DTGVSQNPRHKITKRGQNVTFRCDPISEHNRLYWYRQTLGQGPEFLTYFQNEAQLEKSRLLSDRFSAERPKGSFSTLEIQRTEQGDSAMYLCASSLAGGSYEQYFGPGTRLTVT.

This clone was detected only once. This chain joins TRBV4-3 and TRBJ1-1; D remains unclear. Germline-derived CDR1 and CDR2 are LGHNA and YSLEER. The CDR3 extends over 14 amino acids. Between the trimmed V and J ends, which lost 1 base and 6 bases, there was a span of 12 bases. The DNA for the CDR3 is TGCGCCAGCAGCCAAGTAGGAGGCACCGCTGAAGCTTTCTTT. Its protein is CASSQVGGTAEAFF.

V and J are TRBV7-8 and TRBJ1-4; D is unclear. The length of the CDR3 is 14 residues. Germline-derived CDR1 and CDR2 are SGHVS and FQNEAQ. V dropped 1 base and J dropped 3 bases, with 6 bases sitting between them. CDR3 residues: CASSLVAANEKLFF. The CDR3 bases are TGTGCCAGCAGCTTAGTGGCAGCTAATGAAAAACTGTTTTTT.

This clone has a handful of counts. Just one base apart from a much larger clone, this may be a read error. This chain uses TRBV10-2 with TRBJ1-1; D gene uncertain. Trimming removed 5 bases from V and 1 base from J, with 5 bases in between. The germline V gene encodes CDR1 WSHSY and CDR2 SAAADI. The CDR3 sequence is 12 residues long. Written as DNA, the CDR3 is TGCGCCAGCAGTACGGCGAACACTGAAGCTTTCTTT. Its translation is CASSTANTEAFF.